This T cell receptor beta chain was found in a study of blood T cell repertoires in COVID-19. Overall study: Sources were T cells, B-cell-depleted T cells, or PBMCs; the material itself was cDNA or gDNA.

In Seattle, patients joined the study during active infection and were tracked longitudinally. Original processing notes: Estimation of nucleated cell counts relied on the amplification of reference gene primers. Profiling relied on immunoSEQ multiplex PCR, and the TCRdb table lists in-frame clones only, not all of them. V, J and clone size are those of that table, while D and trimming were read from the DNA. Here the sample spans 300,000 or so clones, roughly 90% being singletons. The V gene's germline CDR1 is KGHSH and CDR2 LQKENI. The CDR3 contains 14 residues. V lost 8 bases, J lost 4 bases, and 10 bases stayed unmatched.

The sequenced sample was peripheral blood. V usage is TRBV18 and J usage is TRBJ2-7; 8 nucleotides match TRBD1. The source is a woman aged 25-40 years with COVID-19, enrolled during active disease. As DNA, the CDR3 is TGTGCCAGCAACCCCGCAGGGGGCGGGTACGAGCAGTACTTC. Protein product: CASNPAGGGYEQYF.